Presented here are 13 T cell receptor beta chains from one specimen sequenced in a study of blood T cells in healthy people across ages. Primers used in a second PCR of about 6 to 11 cycles were a sample-barcoded 5' primer and a J-beta primer mix. Each CDR3 protein is one row after TCRdb ran MiXCR on the 5' RACE reads. The data hold about 1.6 million distinct CDR3 sequences, with about 35% observed a single time. The specimen sequenced was blood. All receptors derive from a woman aged 25 to 39 in good health.

V is TRBV27 and J is TRBJ2-6; D gene unclear. V lost 5 bases and J lost 3, with 17 bases in between. The CDR3 length is 17 residues. Germline V gene lookup returns CDR1 MNHEY and CDR2 SMNVEV (reference sequence). CDR3 sequence (DNA): TGTGCCAGCAGTCACCTCTCGTCTGACGGTGGGGCCAACGTCCTGACTTTC. This encodes CASSHLSSDGGANVLTF.

The chain combines TRBV5-4 with TRBJ2-1; D perhaps matches TRBD1 (6 bases). From germline, CDR1 is SGHNT and CDR2 YYREEE (reference sequence). V was cut by 4 bases and J by 4 bases, with 12 bases left in between. The CDR3 loop spans 14 amino acids. The CDR3 loop is CASSLQGRYNEQFF. Here the CDR3 DNA reads TGTGCCAGCAGCCTACAGGGCAGGTACAATGAGCAGTTCTTC.

About this clonotype itself: At one boundary the junction diverges from the germline segment, which might be a read error. The chain links TRBV6-6 to TRBJ1-4; D is uncertain. This CDR3 has 13 amino acids. Germline CDR1 is MNHNY and CDR2 is SVGAGI (reference sequence). CDR3 sequence: CASSPNPFEKRFF. The CDR3 DNA reads as TGTGCCAGCAGTCCCAATCCCTTTGAAAAACGGTTTTTT.

This chain joins TRBV6-1 and TRBJ2-1; D is uncertain. The CDR3 spans 16 residues. The germline V and J ends were trimmed by 0 bases and 0 bases, with 9 bases remaining between them. Germline V CDR1 and CDR2: MNHNS, SASEGT. The CDR3 loop reads CASSEAPASSYNEQFF. The CDR3 DNA reads as TGTGCCAGCAGTGAAGCGCCAGCGAGCTCCTACAATGAGCAGTTCTTC.

A few counts support this clonotype. The chain employs TRBV7-9 and TRBJ2-1; 8 nucleotides align to TRBD2. CDR3 length: 18 residues. V trimming: 5 bases; J trimming: 2 bases; junction bases outside the gene matches: 14. Germline V CDR1 and CDR2: SEHNR, FQNEAQ (reference sequence). DNA for the CDR3: TGTGCCAGCAGCACCGGTGGGGCCTCGGGACTAGCCTACAATGAGCAGTTCTTC. Its protein product is CASSTGGASGLAYNEQFF.

The chain joins TRBV7-9 to TRBJ2-3, with 9 bases that match TRBD2. This CDR3 is 18 amino acids long. CDR1 and CDR2 (germline): SEHNR, FQNEAQ (reference sequence). V lost 1 base to trimming and J lost 6 bases; unmatched junction nucleotides: 14. CDR3 coding DNA: TGTGCCAGCAGCTTAGGATATGGGGTAGCGGGAGATCCGGATACGCAGTATTTT. Translating it yields CASSLGYGVAGDPDTQYF.

This clonotype occurred many times. V usage is TRBV7-3 and J usage is TRBJ2-2; tentatively, D is TRBD1 or TRBD2 (5 bases each). The CDR3 contains 13 residues. Germline loops: CDR1 SGHTA, CDR2 FQGTGA. V lost 8 bases and J 7 bases, leaving 14 bases between the germline ends. The CDR3 bases are TGTGCCAGCCGTTTGGGGGATCACGGGGAGCTGTTTTTT. Its protein is CASRLGDHGELFF.

The gene calls are TRBV4-1 and TRBJ2-2, with 8 bases that match TRBD1. CDR1 MGHRA and CDR2 YSYEKL come from the germline V gene. Trimming at V came to 4 bases and at J to 4 bases, leaving 5 bases not matched to a gene. The CDR3 totals 15 residues. CDR3 in amino acids: CASSPGQEGTGELFF. The CDR3, as DNA: TGCGCCAGCAGCCCGGGACAGGAGGGCACCGGGGAGCTGTTTTTT.

Of note for this clonotype: One end of the junction varies from germline; a read error may be responsible. This chain joins TRBV5-1 and TRBJ1-4; 8 nucleotides align to TRBD1. Germline V gene data show CDR1 as SGHRS and CDR2 as YFSETQ. This CDR3 is built from 14 residues. This CDR3 is CASSVTGVNEKRFF. CDR3 nucleotides: TGCGCCAGCAGCGTGACAGGGGTCAATGAAAAACGGTTTTTT. The variable domain in full, completed from reference TRBV5-1 and TRBJ1-4, reads KAGVTQTPRYLIKTRGQQVTLSCSPISGHRSVSWYQQTPGQGLQFLFEYFSETQRNKGNFPGRFSGRQFSNSRSEMNVSTLELGDSALYLCASSVTGVNEKRFFGSGTQLSVL.

About this clonotype itself: A junction end diverges from the germline sequence, so it may reflect a read error. The chain couples TRBV5-4 to TRBJ1-2; D remains unclear. This CDR3 has 15 amino acids. Germline CDR1 reads SGHNT; CDR2 reads YYREEE (reference sequence). The CDR3, as DNA: TGTGCCAACAGCTCCAAAACGTTACTTAACTATGGCTACACCTTC. It encodes CANSSKTLLNYGYTF. Based on the CDR3 plus reference TRBV5-4 and TRBJ1-2, the full variable domain is ETGVTQSPTHLIKTRGQQVTLRCSSQSGHNTVSWYQQALGQGPQFIFQYYREEENGRGNFPPRFSGLQFPNYSSELNVNALELDDSALYLCANSSKTLLNYGYTFGSGTRLTVV.

The V and J genes are TRBV24-1 and TRBJ1-5; D ambiguous. The CDR3 runs 14 residues. Germline V lookup: CDR1 KGHDR, CDR2 SFDVKD. Trimming removed 7 bases at V and 2 bases at J, with 11 bases between. The CDR3 sequence: CATRFGEGNQPQHF. The CDR3 bases are TGTGCCACCAGATTCGGGGAGGGCAATCAGCCCCAGCATTTT.

The rearrangement uses TRBV5-4 and TRBJ2-3; D is tentatively TRBD1 or TRBD2 (5 bases each). The germline gives CDR1 SGHNT, CDR2 YYREEE (reference sequence). The CDR3 spans 15 residues. Between the trimmed V and J ends, which lost 4 bases and 2 bases, there was a span of 14 bases. The CDR3 region is CASSRHEGHTDTQYF. The DNA of the CDR3 is TGTGCCAGCAGCCGGCATGAGGGGCACACAGATACGCAGTATTTT.

This clonotype was seen more than once but under ten times. The rearrangement uses TRBV19 and TRBJ2-1; no clear D. CDR3 length equals 13 residues. Trimming shortened V by 5 bases and J by 10 bases, and 15 bases separated the two germline ends. Per the germline V gene, CDR1 is LNHDA and CDR2 is SQIVND (reference sequence). The CDR3 sequence is CASSSFVRVEQFF. The CDR3 DNA reads as TGTGCCAGTAGTTCTTTTGTCAGAGTGGAGCAGTTCTTC. Full variable domain (outside the CDR3, taken from reference TRBV19 and TRBJ2-1): DGGITQSPKYLFRKEGQNVTLSCEQNLNHDAMYWYRQDPGQGLRLIYYSQIVNDFQKGDIAEGYSVSREKKESFPLTVTSAQKNPTAFYLCASSSFVRVEQFFGPGTRLTVL.